This entry is about one T cell receptor (beta chain). Its antigen is still unknown. One base away there is no much larger clone; base qualities are not given. These data come from a study of lymphopenia after photon versus proton radiotherapy (dated by TCRdb to the late 2010s). Background on the whole study: Photon and proton radiation therapy were compared by the study for their immunological effects in patients with gastrointestinal tumors who developed high-grade lymphopenia. The cohort comprised about 20 patients with gastrointestinal tumors who received either photon or proton therapy and then developed lymphopenia. The study was designed to characterize how the impact on the immune system differs between the two radiation modalities.

Trimmed from V: 5 bases; trimmed from J: 5 bases; junction bases lacking a gene match: 12. Reading the germline V gene gives CDR1 MDHEN and CDR2 SYDVKM. From its cysteine to its phenylalanine, the CDR3 spans 17 amino acids. Here the CDR3 DNA is all that survives: 51 bases in frame from base 1. The library was built by means of the immunoSEQ multiplex PCR assay. T cell repertoires were profiled by deep sequencing of rearranged TCR beta loci, alongside multiparametric flow cytometry. TCRdb provides this immuneACCESS table in a form limited to in-frame rearrangements. Some clones are lacking; in checked studies, under half of them reflect an unresolved V gene, and why the rest are absent is not known. In all, the sample holds 15,000 or so clones, and approximately 84% of those were seen once. Together, the top ten hold under 14% of the sample. What the study reported, not specific to this receptor: During treatment, patients who received proton therapy stayed relatively stable, whereas patients who received photon therapy lost naive T cells and TCR diversity and gained effector/memory populations. After the lymphocyte count nadir, photon-treated repertoires showed oligoclonal expansion, especially of CD8+ Temra cells, which drove the drop in diversity. Across the cohort, among patients who died, a greater drop in TCR diversity after the nadir was inversely correlated with overall survival time. The survival association was examined only in patients who died, and the authors described better survival with proton therapy as a possibility, not as a demonstrated result.

The source material was peripheral blood, sampled from a patient treated with proton-based radiotherapy. The receptor was isolated from a man between 65 and 79 years old with pancreatic cancer. The chain is assembled from TRBV28 and TRBJ2-2; 9 junctional bases match TRBD1. This receptor has the CDR3 CASSPLTGTGSTGELFF. The DNA reads as follows: TGTGCCAGCAGTCCCCTAACCGGGACAGGGAGTACCGGGGAGCTGTTTTTT.